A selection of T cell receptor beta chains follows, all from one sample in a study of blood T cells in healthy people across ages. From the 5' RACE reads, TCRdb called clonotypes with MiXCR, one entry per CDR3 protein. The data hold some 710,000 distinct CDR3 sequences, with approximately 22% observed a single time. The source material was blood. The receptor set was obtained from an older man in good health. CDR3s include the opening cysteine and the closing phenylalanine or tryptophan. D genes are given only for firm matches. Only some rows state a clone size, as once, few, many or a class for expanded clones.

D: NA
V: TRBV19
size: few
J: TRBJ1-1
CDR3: CASHRDPNTEAFF
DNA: TGTGCCAGTCACAGGGATCCGAACACTGAAGCTTTCTTT

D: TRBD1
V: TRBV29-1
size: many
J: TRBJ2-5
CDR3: CSVARQGASETQYF
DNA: TGCAGCGTCGCCAGACAGGGGGCATCAGAGACCCAGTACTTC

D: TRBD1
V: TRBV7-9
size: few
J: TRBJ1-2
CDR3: CASSGRGTGVYGYTF
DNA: TGTGCCAGCAGCGGAAGAGGGACAGGGGTTTATGGCTACACCTTC

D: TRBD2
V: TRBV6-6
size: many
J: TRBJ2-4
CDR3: CASSYLGLAGGLNVIQYF
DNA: TGTGCCAGCAGTTACTTGGGACTAGCGGGAGGGCTTAACGTCATTCAGTACTTC

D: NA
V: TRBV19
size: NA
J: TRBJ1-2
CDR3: CASSINLGPYGYTF
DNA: TGTGCCAGTAGTATCAATCTGGGGCCTTATGGCTACACCTTC

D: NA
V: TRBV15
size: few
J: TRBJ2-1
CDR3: CATSREVGTEQFF
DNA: TGTGCCACCAGCAGGGAAGTGGGAACTGAGCAGTTCTTC

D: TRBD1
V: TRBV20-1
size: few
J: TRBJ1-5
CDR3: CSATDRGNQPQHF
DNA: TGCAGTGCTACCGACAGGGGCAATCAGCCCCAGCATTTT

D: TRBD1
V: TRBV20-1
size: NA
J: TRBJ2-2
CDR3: CSAPREGASTGELFF
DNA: TGCAGTGCTCCCCGAGAGGGGGCCAGCACCGGGGAGCTGTTTTTT

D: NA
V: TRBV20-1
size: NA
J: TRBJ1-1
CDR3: CSARAPRNTEAFF
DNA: TGCAGTGCTAGAGCCCCCCGGAACACTGAAGCTTTCTTT

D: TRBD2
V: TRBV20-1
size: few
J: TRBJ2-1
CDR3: CSADVAGRKNEQFF
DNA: TGCAGTGCCGATGTAGCGGGACGGAAGAATGAGCAGTTCTTC

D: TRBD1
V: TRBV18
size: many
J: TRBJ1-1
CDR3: CASSPGQGSAFF
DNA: TGTGCCAGCTCACCCGGACAGGGATCAGCTTTCTTT

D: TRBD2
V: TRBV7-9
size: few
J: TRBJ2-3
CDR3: CASSPKGLATDTQYF
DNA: TGTGCCAGCAGCCCAAAGGGACTAGCCACAGATACGCAGTATTTT

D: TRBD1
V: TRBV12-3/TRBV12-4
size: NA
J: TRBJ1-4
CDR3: CASRWTGVAEKLFF
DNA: TGTGCCAGCAGATGGACAGGGGTAGCTGAAAAACTGTTTTTT

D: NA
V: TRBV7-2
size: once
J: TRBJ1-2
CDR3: CASSLAGRYYGYTF
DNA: TGTGCCAGCAGCTTAGCGGGGCGGTACTATGGCTACACCTTC

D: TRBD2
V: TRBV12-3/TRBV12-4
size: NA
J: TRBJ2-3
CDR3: CASTSTSGNTDTQYF
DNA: TGTGCCAGCACCTCCACTAGCGGTAACACAGATACGCAGTATTTT

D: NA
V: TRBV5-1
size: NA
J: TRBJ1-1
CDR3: CASSLGNANTEAFF
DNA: TGCGCCAGCAGCTTGGGGAATGCGAACACTGAAGCTTTCTTT

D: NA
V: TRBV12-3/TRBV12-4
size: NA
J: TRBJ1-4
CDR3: CASSPGGAGMKKLFF
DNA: TGTGCCAGCAGTCCCGGTGGTGCAGGGATGAAAAAACTGTTTTTT

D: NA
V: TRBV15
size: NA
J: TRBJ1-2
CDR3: CATSKERGGYTF
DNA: TGTGCCACCAGCAAGGAGAGGGGTGGCTACACCTTC

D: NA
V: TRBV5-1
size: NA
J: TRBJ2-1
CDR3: CASSLALGLNNEQFF
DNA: TGCGCCAGCAGCTTGGCCTTGGGACTCAACAATGAGCAGTTCTTC

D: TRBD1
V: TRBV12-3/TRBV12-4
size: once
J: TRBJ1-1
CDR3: CASQVTGGGAEAFF
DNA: TGTGCCAGCCAAGTCACAGGGGGCGGCGCTGAAGCTTTCTTT

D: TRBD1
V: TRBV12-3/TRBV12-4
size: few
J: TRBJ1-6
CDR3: CASSNIQGAGSPLHF
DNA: TGTGCCAGCAGTAACATACAGGGGGCGGGTTCACCCCTCCACTTT

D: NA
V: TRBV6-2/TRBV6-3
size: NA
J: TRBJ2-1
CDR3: CASSYSLGRFNEQFF
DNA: TGTGCCAGCAGTTACAGCCTAGGGAGGTTCAATGAGCAGTTCTTC

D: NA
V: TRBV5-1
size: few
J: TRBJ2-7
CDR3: CASSSDGGGPYEQYF
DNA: TGCGCCAGCAGCTCGGATGGCGGGGGCCCCTACGAGCAGTACTTC